This T cell receptor (beta chain) was captured in a study of blood T cell repertoires in COVID-19. Study in general: Collection of acute and convalescent COVID-19 samples took place in the United States, Italy and Spain. PBMCs, B-cell-depleted T cells, or T cells were the source of the cDNA or gDNA that made up the material.

Per the authors' pipeline: Estimated nucleated cell counts came from reference gene primer amplification. Some clones are missing from TCRdb's copy, which holds only in-frame ones; the method was immunoSEQ multiplex PCR. From that table come the V and J calls and clone size; the DNA was used to work out D and trimming. Of some 29,000 clones detected, approximately 80% appear once; the ten largest clones hold around 43%. Germline V gene sequence: CDR1 SNHLY, CDR2 FYNNEI. This CDR3 has 15 amino acids. Losses at the gene ends were 6 bases for V and 3 bases for J; bases not matched to a gene: 6. This sequence was found in a woman between 65 and 79 years old with acute or convalescent COVID-19. The specimen was peripheral blood. This sequence joins TRBV2 and TRBJ2-3; 10 bases are a match to TRBD1. The CDR3 sequence: CASSLDRGRTDTQYF. In DNA, the CDR3 is TGTGCCAGCAGCCTCGACAGGGGGCGGACAGATACGCAGTATTTT.